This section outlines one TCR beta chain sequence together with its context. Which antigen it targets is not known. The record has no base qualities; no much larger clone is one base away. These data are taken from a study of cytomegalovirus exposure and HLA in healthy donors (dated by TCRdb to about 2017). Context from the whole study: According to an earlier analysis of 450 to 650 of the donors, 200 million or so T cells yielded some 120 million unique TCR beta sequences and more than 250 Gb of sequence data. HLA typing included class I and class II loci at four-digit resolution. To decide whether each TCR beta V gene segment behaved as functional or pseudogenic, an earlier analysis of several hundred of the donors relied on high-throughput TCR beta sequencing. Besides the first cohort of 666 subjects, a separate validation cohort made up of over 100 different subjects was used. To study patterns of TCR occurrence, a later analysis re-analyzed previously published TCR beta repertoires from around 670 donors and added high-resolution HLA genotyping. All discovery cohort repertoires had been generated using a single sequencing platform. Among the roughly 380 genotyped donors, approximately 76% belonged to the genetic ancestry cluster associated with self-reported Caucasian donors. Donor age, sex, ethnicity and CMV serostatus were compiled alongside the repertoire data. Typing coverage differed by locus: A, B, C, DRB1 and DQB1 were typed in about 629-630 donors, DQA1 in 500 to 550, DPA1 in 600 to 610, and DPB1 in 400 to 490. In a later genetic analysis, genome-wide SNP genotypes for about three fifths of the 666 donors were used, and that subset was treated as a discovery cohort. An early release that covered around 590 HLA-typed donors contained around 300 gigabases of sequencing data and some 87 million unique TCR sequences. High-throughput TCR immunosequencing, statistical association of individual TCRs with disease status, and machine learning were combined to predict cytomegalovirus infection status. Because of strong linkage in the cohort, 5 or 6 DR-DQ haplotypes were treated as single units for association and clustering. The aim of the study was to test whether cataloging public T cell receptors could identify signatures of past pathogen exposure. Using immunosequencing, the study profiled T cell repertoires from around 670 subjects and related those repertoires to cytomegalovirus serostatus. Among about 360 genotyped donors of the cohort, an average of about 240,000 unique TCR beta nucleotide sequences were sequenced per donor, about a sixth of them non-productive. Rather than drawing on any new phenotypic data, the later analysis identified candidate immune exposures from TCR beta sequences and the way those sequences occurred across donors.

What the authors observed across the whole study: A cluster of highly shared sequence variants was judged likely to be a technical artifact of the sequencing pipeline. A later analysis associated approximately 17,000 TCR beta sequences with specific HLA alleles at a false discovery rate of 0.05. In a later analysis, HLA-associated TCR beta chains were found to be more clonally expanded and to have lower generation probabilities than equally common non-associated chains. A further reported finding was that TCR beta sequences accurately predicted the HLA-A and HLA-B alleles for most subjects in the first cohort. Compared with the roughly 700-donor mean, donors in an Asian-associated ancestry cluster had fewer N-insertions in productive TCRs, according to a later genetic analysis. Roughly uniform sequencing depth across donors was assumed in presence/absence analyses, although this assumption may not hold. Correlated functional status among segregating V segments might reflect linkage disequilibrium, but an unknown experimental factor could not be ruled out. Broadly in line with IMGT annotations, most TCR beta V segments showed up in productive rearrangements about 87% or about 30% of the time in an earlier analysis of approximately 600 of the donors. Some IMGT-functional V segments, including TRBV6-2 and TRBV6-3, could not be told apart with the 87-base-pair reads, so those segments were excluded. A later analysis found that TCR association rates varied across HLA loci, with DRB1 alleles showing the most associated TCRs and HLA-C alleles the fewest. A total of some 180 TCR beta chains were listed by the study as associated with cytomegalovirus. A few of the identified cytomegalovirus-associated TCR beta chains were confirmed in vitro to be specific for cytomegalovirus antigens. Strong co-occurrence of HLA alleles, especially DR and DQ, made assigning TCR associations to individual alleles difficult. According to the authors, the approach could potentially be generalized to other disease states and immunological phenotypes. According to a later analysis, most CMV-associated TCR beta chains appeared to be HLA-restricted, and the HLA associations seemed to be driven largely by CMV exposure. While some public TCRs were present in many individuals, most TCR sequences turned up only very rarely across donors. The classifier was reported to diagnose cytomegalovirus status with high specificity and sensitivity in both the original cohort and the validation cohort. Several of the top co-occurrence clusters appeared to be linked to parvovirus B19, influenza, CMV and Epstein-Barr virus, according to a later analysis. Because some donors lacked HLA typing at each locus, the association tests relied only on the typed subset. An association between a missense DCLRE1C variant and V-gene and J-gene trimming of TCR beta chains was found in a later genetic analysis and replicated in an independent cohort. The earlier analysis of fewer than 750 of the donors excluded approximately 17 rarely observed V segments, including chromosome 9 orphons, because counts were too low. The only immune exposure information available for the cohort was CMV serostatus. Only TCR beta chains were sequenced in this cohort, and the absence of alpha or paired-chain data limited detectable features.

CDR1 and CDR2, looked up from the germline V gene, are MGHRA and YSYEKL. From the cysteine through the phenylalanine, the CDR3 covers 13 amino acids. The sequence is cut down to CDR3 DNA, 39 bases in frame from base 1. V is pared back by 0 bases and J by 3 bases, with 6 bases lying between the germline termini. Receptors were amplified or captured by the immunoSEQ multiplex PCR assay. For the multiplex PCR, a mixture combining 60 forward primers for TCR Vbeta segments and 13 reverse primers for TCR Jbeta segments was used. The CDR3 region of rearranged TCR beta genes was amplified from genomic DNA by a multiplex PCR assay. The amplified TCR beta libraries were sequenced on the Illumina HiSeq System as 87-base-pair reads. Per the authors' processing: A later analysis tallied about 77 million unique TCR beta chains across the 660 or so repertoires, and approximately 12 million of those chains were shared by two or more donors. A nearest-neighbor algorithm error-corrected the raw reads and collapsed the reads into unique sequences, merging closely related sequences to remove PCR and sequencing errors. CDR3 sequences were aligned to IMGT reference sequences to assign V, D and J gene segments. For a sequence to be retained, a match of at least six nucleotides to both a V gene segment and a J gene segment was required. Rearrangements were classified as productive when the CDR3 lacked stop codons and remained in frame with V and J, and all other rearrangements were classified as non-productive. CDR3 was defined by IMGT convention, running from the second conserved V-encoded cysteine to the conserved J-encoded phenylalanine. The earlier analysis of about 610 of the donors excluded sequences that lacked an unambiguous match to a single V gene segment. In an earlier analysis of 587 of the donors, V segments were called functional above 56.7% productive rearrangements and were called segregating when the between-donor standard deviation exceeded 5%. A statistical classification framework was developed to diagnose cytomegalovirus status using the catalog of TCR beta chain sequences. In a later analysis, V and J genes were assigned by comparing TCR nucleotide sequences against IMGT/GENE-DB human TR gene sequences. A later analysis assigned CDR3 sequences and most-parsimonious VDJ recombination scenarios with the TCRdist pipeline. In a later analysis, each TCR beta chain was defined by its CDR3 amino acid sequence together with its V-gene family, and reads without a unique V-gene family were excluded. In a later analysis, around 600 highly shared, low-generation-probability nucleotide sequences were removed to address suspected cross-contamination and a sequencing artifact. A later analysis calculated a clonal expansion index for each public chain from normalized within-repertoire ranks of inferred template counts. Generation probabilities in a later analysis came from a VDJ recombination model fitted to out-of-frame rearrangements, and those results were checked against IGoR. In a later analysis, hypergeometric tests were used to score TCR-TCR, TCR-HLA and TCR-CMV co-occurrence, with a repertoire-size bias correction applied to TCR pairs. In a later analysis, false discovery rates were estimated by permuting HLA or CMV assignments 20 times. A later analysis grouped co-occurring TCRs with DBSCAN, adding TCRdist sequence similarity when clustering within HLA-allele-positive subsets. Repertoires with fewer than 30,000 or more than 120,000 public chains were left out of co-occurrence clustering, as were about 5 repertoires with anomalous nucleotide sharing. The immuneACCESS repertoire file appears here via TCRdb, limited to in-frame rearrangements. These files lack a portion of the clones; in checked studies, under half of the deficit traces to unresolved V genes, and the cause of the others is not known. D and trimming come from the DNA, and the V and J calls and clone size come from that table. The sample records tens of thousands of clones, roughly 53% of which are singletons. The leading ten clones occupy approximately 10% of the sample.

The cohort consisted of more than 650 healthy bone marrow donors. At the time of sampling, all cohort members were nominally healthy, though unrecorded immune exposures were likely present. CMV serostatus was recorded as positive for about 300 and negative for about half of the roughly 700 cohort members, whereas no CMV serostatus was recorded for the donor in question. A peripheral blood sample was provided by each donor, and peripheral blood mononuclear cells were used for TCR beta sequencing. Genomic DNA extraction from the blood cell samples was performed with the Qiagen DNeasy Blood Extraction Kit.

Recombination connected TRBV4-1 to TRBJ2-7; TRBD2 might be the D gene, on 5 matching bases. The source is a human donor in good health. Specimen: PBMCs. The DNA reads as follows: TGCGCCAGCAGCCAAGATGCGGGCTACGAGCAGTACTTC. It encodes CASSQDAGYEQYF.